Listed below are T cell receptor beta chains from one sample, sequenced in a study of T cells after yellow fever vaccination. TCRdb analysed the 5' RACE reads with MiXCR anew, one entry per CDR3 protein. Of tens of thousands of distinct CDR3 sequences listed, roughly 7.7% are singletons. The sequencing here drew on CD8+ T cells sorted from PBMCs, taken on the day of the yellow fever booster vaccination. These receptors came from a man aged 30 to 39 who received the YFV17D yellow fever vaccine. Each CDR3 is given with its conserved first and last residue. Clone size appears in some rows only: once, few, many, or a class for an expanded clone.

j_gene | v_gene | abundance | CDR3aa
TRBJ1-6 | TRBV6-5 | few | CASSYDPPWQGHNSPLHF
TRBJ2-7 | TRBV2 | few | CASSALTEKGYEQYF
TRBJ2-2 | TRBV5-5 | many | CASSLQGSGELFF
TRBJ2-7 | TRBV28 | few | CASSFTPIPYEQYF
TRBJ2-5 | TRBV11-3 | few | CASSGGQGASETQYF
TRBJ2-7 | TRBV5-4 | few | CASSSGDGAYEQYF
TRBJ2-7 | TRBV20-1 | few | CSADKLAGGPYEQYF
TRBJ2-7 | TRBV19 | few | CASSMAFSYEQYF
TRBJ1-2 | TRBV29-1 | . | CSVEDRGANYGYTF
TRBJ1-6 | TRBV5-6 | few | CASSRTDRDDSPLHF
TRBJ2-1 | TRBV27 | . | CASALGLNEQFF
TRBJ2-7 | TRBV12-3/TRBV12-4 | . | CASRQGGYVYEQYF
TRBJ2-3 | TRBV7-2 | many | CASSLVGTGGRTDTQYF
TRBJ2-1 | TRBV30 | . | CAWSGHRGSYNEQFF
TRBJ1-1 | TRBV6-4 | few | CASQFRATRGNTEAFF
TRBJ2-7 | TRBV7-2 | few | CASSGESTEQYF